The next 4 T cell receptor beta chains were all read from a single sample in a study of T cell responses to AZD1222 COVID-19 vaccine. TCRdb's copy holds only in-frame clones and misses some; the assay was immunoSEQ multiplex PCR. The data contain fewer than 300,000 clones, over 90% of them singletons. This specimen was peripheral blood, taken on day 0 of AZD1222 vaccination. The receptor source for this set is an adult in good health.

The rearrangement joins TRBV5-1 to TRBJ2-7; TRBD1 agrees at 8 bases. The germline V gene encodes CDR1 SGHRS and CDR2 YFSETQ. Germline trimming cut 0 bases from V and 6 bases from J; bases unmatched to any gene: 5. The length of the CDR3 is 14 residues. CDR3 DNA: TGCGCCAGCAGCTTGGTTCAGGGGGCTGGCGAGCAGTACTTC. Translating it yields CASSLVQGAGEQYF.

This clone has just one count. The V and J genes are TRBV28 and TRBJ1-3, with TRBD1 matching over 7 bases. V trimming: 5 bases; J trimming: 1 base; junction bases outside the gene matches: 2. The CDR3 totals 14 residues. Germline loops: CDR1 MDHEN, CDR2 SYDVKM. CDR3 in DNA: TGTGCCAGCAGTGCGACAGGGTCTGGAAACACCATATATTTT. As protein: CASSATGSGNTIYF.

This chain uses TRBV28 with TRBJ2-7; 7 bases line up with TRBD2. The CDR3 is 17 amino acids. Per the germline V gene, CDR1 is MDHEN and CDR2 is SYDVKM. V shed 3 bases, J shed 2 bases, and the junction held 13 bases outside the gene matches. The CDR3: CASSFSLVREPTYEQYF. CDR3 in DNA: TGTGCCAGCAGTTTTTCATTGGTGCGGGAGCCCACCTACGAGCAGTACTTC.

The rearrangement uses TRBV5-6 and TRBJ2-1, with 8 nucleotides matching TRBD2. This CDR3 has 14 residues. Germline CDR1 SGHDT, CDR2 YYEEEE. V was clipped by 7 bases and J by 15 bases; unmatched bases: 18. The CDR3 DNA follows: TGTGCCAGCGGAATTTCTCTAGCGGGCCCTTTGTGGTTCTTC. Its translation: CASGISLAGPLWFF.